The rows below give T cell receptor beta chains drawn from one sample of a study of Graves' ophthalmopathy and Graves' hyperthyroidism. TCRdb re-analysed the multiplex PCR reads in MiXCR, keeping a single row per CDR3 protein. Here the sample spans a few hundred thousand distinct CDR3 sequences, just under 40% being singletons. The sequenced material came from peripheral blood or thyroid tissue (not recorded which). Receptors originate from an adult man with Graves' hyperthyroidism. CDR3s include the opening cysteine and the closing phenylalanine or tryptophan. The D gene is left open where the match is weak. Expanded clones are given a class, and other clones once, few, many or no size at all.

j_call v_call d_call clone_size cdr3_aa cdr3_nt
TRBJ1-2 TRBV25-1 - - CASSPLRGDYGYTF TGTGCCAGCTCACCGCTCAGAGGAGACTATGGCTACACCTTC
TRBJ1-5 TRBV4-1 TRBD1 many CASSQVQGAYQPQHF TGCGCCAGCAGCCAAGTACAGGGGGCATATCAGCCCCAGCATTTT
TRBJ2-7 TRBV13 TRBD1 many CASSSLGTDYEQYF TGTGCCAGCAGCTCCCTCGGGACAGACTACGAGCAGTACTTC
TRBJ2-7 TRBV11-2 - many CASRGGYGSYEQYF TGTGCCAGCAGGGGCGGGTACGGGTCCTACGAGCAGTACTTC
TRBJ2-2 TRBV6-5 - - CASSKTAGYEQFF TGTGCCAGCAGTAAGACTGCAGGCTATGAGCAGTTTTTT
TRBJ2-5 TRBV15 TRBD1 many CATSRDRGRGETQYF TGTGCCACCAGCAGAGACAGGGGGCGCGGGGAGACCCAGTACTTC
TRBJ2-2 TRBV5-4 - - CASSVTSGELFF TGTGCCAGCAGCGTGACTAGCGGGGAGCTGTTTTTT
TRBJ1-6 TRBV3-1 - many CASSQDFSGRPLHF TGTGCCAGCAGCCAAGATTTTTCCGGTCGCCCCCTCCACTTT
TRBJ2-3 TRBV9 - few CASSPDRFEDTQYF TGTGCCAGCAGCCCCGACAGGTTTGAAGATACGCAGTATTTT
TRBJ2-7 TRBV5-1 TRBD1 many CASSKQGAPYEQYF TGCGCCAGCAGCAAACAGGGGGCCCCCTACGAGCAGTACTTC
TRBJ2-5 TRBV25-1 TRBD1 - CASSAGDSQETQYF TGTGCCAGCAGTGCTGGGGACAGCCAAGAGACCCAGTACTTC
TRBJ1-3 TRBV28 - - CASSFGIGNTIYF TGTGCCAGCAGTTTTGGGATCGGAAACACCATATATTTT
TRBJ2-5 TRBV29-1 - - CSVDSGQTNQPQYF TGCAGCGTTGATAGCGGACAGACGAATCAGCCCCAGTACTTC
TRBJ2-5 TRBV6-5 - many CASSYGRGVKETQYF TGTGCCAGCAGTTACGGGAGGGGGGTTAAAGAGACCCAGTACTTC
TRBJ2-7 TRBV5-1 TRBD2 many CASSSKTSGSSYEQYF TGCGCCAGCAGCTCAAAGACTAGCGGGAGCTCCTACGAGCAGTACTTC
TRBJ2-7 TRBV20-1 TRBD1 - CSAAGTGGRYEQYF TGCAGTGCTGCCGGGACAGGGGGCCGGTACGAGCAGTACTTC
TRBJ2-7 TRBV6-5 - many CALHLYEQYF TGTGCCCTTCACCTCTACGAGCAGTACTTC
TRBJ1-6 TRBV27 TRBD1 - CASSPGGRGRSPLHF TGTGCCAGCAGTCCAGGGGGCAGGGGAAGATCACCCCTCCACTTT
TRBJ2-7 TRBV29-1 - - CSLGDLYEQYF TGCAGCTTGGGGGACCTCTACGAGCAGTACTTC
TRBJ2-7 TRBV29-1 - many CSVEDREPYEQYF TGCAGCGTTGAAGACAGGGAGCCCTACGAGCAGTACTTC
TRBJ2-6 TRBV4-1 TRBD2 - CASSLEAGGPPGANVLTF TGCGCCAGCAGCCTCGAAGCGGGAGGGCCTCCTGGGGCCAACGTCCTGACTTTC
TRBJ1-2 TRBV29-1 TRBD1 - CSVRGTGSNYGYTF TGCAGCGTCCGCGGGACAGGGTCTAACTATGGCTACACCTTC
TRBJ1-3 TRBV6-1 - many CASILGNTIYF TGTGCCAGCATCCTTGGAAACACCATATATTTT
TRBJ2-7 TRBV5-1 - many CASSFDRSSYEQYF TGCGCCAGCAGCTTTGACAGGAGCTCCTACGAGCAGTACTTC
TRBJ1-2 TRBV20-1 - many CSASSGVTISYTF TGCAGTGCTAGTAGCGGGGTGACAATAAGCTACACCTTC
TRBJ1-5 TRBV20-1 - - CSARDWGNQPQHF TGCAGTGCTAGAGACTGGGGAAATCAGCCCCAGCATTTT
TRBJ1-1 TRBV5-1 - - CASSLAEGGTEAFF TGCGCCAGCAGCTTGGCCGAAGGGGGTACTGAAGCTTTCTTT
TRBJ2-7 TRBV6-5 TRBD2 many CASRNSGSLSQYF TGTGCCAGCAGGAATAGCGGGAGCCTTTCGCAGTACTTC
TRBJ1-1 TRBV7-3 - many CASSLGPGGTEAFF TGTGCCAGCAGCTTGGGACCTGGGGGAACTGAAGCTTTCTTT
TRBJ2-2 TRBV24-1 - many CATMGVGELFF TGTGCCACCATGGGAGTCGGGGAGCTGTTTTTT
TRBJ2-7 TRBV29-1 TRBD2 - CSSREGRAYEQYF TGCAGCAGTAGGGAAGGGAGGGCGTACGAGCAGTACTTC
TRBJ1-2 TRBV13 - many CASRRQVNYGYTF TGTGCCAGCAGAAGACAGGTAAACTATGGCTACACCTTC
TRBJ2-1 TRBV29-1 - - CSVVGKSSYNEQFF TGCAGCGTTGTTGGGAAGAGCTCCTACAATGAGCAGTTCTTC
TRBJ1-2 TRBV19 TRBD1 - CASSLPGRGSYGYTF TGTGCCAGTAGTTTACCTGGCAGGGGGAGTTATGGCTACACCTTC
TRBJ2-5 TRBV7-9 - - CASSYGERETQYF TGTGCCAGCAGCTACGGGGAGCGGGAGACCCAGTACTTC
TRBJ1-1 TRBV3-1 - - CASSQEGLLNTEAFF TGTGCCAGCAGCCAAGAAGGTCTCCTGAACACTGAAGCTTTCTTT
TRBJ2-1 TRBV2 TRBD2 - CASSVSGRASDNEQFF TGTGCCAGCAGTGTTAGCGGGAGAGCGTCGGACAATGAGCAGTTCTTC
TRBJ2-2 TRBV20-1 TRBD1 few CSARVSGKQGTANTGELFF TGCAGTGCTAGAGTCTCGGGAAAACAGGGGACGGCGAACACCGGGGAGCTGTTTTTT
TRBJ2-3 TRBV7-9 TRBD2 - CASWTSGNTDTQYF TGTGCCAGCTGGACTAGCGGGAACACAGATACGCAGTATTTT
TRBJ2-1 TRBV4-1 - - CASSLFFNEQFF TGTGCCAGCAGCTTGTTTTTCAATGAGCAGTTCTTC
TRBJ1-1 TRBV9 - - CASSVAGGGNTEASF TGTGCCAGCAGCGTAGCTGGGGGGGGGAACACTGAAGCTTCCTTT
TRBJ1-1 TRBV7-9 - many CASNPQGGRTEAFF TGTGCCAGCAACCCCCAGGGAGGAAGGACTGAAGCTTTCTTT
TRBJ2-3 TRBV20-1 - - CSARPGGGRASDTQYF TGCAGTGCTAGACCAGGGGGCGGGAGGGCCTCAGATACGCAGTATTTT
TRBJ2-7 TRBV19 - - CASSGKAGGSSYEQYF TGTGCCAGTAGCGGAAAAGCTGGGGGTTCCTCCTACGAGCAGTACTTC
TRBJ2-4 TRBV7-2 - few CASSLEEVRAKNIQYF TGTGCCAGCAGCTTAGAAGAAGTTAGGGCCAAAAACATTCAGTACTTC
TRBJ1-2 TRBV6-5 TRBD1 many CASSTTGFYGYTF TGTGCCAGCAGTACGACAGGGTTTTATGGCTACACCTTC
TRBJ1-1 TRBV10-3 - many CAIAPRDTEAFF TGTGCCATCGCGCCGAGGGACACTGAAGCTTTCTTT
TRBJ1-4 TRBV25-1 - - CASSLGQPDEKLFF TGTGCCAGCAGCTTAGGACAGCCGGATGAAAAACTGTTTTTT
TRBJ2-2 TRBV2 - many CASRDGGTAGELFF TGTGCCAGCAGAGATGGAGGTACGGCCGGGGAGCTGTTTTTT
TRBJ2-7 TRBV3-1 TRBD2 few CASTLAGQTYEQYF TGTGCCAGCACCTTAGCGGGACAAACCTACGAGCAGTACTTC
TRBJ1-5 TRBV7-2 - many CASSSVAAGANQPQHF TGTGCCAGCAGCTCAGTTGCGGCAGGGGCGAATCAGCCCCAGCATTTT
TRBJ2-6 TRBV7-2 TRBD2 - CASSLWGGSSGANVLTF TGTGCCAGCAGCTTATGGGGGGGAAGCTCTGGGGCCAACGTCCTGACTTTC